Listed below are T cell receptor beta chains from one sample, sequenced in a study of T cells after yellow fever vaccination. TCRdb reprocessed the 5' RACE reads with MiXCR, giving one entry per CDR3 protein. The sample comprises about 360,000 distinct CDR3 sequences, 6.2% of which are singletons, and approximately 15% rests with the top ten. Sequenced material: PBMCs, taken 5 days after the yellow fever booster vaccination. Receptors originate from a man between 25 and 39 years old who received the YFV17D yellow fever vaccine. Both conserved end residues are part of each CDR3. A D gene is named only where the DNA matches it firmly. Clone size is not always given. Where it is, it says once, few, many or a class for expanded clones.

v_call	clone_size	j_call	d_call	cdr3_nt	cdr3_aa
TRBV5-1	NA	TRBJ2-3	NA	TGCGCCAGCACTTTAGCGGTATCCGGAGCAGATACGCAGTATTTT	CASTLAVSGADTQYF
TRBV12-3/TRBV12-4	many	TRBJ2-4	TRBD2	TGTGCCAGCAGACCTACTAGCGGGAAGGGTAAAAACATTCAGTACTTC	CASRPTSGKGKNIQYF
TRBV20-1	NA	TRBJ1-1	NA	TGCAGTTCCACAAAGGGGGGGCCGAACACTGAAGCTTTCTTT	CSSTKGGPNTEAFF
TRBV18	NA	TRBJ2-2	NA	TGTGCCAGCTCACCACGGCAGGACAGCGGGGAGCTGTTTTTT	CASSPRQDSGELFF
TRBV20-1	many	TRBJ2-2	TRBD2	TGCAGTGCTCAGCGGGAGTCCTACACCGGGGAGCTGTTTTTT	CSAQRESYTGELFF
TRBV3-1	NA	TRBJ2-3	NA	TGTGCCAGCAGCCACTCATCTAGCACAGATACGCAGTATTTT	CASSHSSSTDTQYF
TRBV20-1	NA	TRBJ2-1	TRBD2	TGCAGTGCTAGAGGAGGGTGGGGACTAGCTTACAATGAGCAGTTCTTC	CSARGGWGLAYNEQFF
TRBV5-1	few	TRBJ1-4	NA	TGCGCCAGCACCGGAGACTTTCACTCAGGGGATGAAAAACTGTTTTTT	CASTGDFHSGDEKLFF
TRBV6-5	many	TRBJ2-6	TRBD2	TGTGCCAGCAGTTACTCACTAGCGGGACCCGTCGGAGGGGCCAACGTCCTGACTTTC	CASSYSLAGPVGGANVLTF
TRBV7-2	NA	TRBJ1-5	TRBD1	TGTGCCAGCAGCTTAGTTTCAGGGACAGGTGAGCCCCAGCATTTT	CASSLVSGTGEPQHF
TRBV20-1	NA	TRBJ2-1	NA	TGCAGTGCTAGAGACCTTAGCGCGCTTCAGTTCTTC	CSARDLSALQFF
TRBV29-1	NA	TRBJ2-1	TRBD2	TGCAGCGTTGAATTCCGGGGGGACTACAATGAGCAGTTCTTC	CSVEFRGDYNEQFF
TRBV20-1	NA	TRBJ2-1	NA	TGCAGTGCTAGTGGGACCAGGTACAATGAGCAGTTCTTC	CSASGTRYNEQFF
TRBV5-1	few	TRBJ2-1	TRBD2	TGCGCCAGCAGCACGAGCGGGAGGGGAGAGGATGAGCAGTTCTTC	CASSTSGRGEDEQFF
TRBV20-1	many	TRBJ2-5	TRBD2	TGCAGTGCTAGTTCTAGCGGGAGTGTGATAGAGACCCAGTACTTC	CSASSSGSVIETQYF
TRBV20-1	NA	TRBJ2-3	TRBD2	TGCAGTGCTCCACCGGGACTAGCGGGAGTGGAGTCAGATACGCAGTATTTT	CSAPPGLAGVESDTQYF
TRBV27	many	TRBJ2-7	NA	TGTGCCAGCAGTTTATGGGGTCCGGGTTCAGGTCCCAACTACGAGCAGTACTTC	CASSLWGPGSGPNYEQYF
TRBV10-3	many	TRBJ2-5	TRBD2	TGTGCCATCAGTGAGTCGTTTGCTAGCGGGATCTCGGAGACCCAGTACTTC	CAISESFASGISETQYF
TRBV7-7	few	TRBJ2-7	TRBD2	TGTGCCAGCAGCTTACTCTGGACTAGCGGGACCCTTTTGACCTACGAGCAGTACTTC	CASSLLWTSGTLLTYEQYF
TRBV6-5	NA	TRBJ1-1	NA	TGTGCCAGCAGTTACCAGGGCGGCCTGAACACTGAAGCTTTCTTT	CASSYQGGLNTEAFF
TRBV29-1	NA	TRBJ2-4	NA	TGCAGCGTATCTCGGGACCGGACGAAACAGGGCATTCCGTACTTC	CSVSRDRTKQGIPYF
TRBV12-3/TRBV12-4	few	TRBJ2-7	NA	TGTGCCAGCAGCCGGGACATACAATCCTACGAGCAGTACTTC	CASSRDIQSYEQYF
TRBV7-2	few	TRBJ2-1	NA	TGTGCCAGCAGCTTAAGTCGGGAACTTACCTACAATGAGCAGTTCTTC	CASSLSRELTYNEQFF
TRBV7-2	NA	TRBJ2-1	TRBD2	TGTGCCAGCAGCTTAGCGGCGCGGGAGTCTAGCTACAATGAGCAGTTCTTC	CASSLAARESSYNEQFF
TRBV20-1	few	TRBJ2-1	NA	TGCAGTGCCCCCTCCGTGGGGAGGACCTACAATGAGCAGTTCTTC	CSAPSVGRTYNEQFF
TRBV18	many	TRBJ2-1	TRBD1	TGTGCCAGCTCACCACTAGGACAGGATTACAATGAGCAGTTCTTC	CASSPLGQDYNEQFF
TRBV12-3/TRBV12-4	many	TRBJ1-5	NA	TGTGCCAGCAGTCGGACACATAGCAATCAGCCCCAGCATTTT	CASSRTHSNQPQHF
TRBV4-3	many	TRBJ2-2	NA	TGCGCCAGCAGCCAAGTTAGAGGGGAGCTGTTTTTT	CASSQVRGELFF
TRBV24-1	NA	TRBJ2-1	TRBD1	TGTGCCACCAGTGGCACCACAGGGGGCTATTACAATGAGCAGTTCTTC	CATSGTTGGYYNEQFF
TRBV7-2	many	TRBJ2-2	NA	TGTGCCAGCAGCTCAACACGAACCGGGGAGCTGTTTTTT	CASSSTRTGELFF
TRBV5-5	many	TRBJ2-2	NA	TGTGCCAGCAGCTTGAGATGGAACGGGGAGCTGTTTTTT	CASSLRWNGELFF
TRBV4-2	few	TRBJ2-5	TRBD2	TGTGCCAGCAGCCAAGCCAGGGAGGGGACCCAGTACTTC	CASSQAREGTQYF
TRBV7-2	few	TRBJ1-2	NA	TGTGCCAGCAGCTTAGGGTTAAGGACGAGGAACTATGGCTACACCTTC	CASSLGLRTRNYGYTF
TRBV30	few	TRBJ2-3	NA	TGTGCCTGGAGTAAAGAAGGAGATACGCAGTATTTT	CAWSKEGDTQYF
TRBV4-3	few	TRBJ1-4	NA	TGCGCCAGCAGCCAAGGCCTACTCGGTCCCATTTCTATAGAAAAACTGTTTTTT	CASSQGLLGPISIEKLFF
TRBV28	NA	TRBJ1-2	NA	TGTGCCAGCATGCAGTTATATGGCTACACCTTC	CASMQLYGYTF
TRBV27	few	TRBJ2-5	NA	TGTGCCAGCAGTTTCCTACAGGGACCTCAAGAGACCCAGTACTTC	CASSFLQGPQETQYF
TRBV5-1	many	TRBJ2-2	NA	TGCGCCAGCAGGGTGGGCGGGCGAGCGAACACCGGGGAGCTGTTTTTT	CASRVGGRANTGELFF
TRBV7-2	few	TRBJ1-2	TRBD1	TGTGCCAGCAGCTTAGCCGGGACAGGGATCTATGGCTACACCTTC	CASSLAGTGIYGYTF
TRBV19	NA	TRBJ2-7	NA	TGTGCCAGTAGTATGGGACCGGCTGACGAGCAGTACTTC	CASSMGPADEQYF
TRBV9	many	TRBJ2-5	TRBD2	TGTGCCAGCAGCCAAGGGACTAGCGGGAGTATAGAGACCCAGTACTTC	CASSQGTSGSIETQYF
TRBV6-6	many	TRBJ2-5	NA	TGTGCCAGCAGTTACGGTTCGGAGACCCAGTACTTC	CASSYGSETQYF
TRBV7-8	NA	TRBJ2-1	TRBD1	TGTGCCAGCAGCTCCTTCGGCGGGACAGGGGAGGGGCAGTTCTTC	CASSSFGGTGEGQFF
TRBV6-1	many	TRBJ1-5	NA	TGTGCCAGCAGTGCCGGGGGGGGCAATCAGCCCCAGCATTTT	CASSAGGGNQPQHF
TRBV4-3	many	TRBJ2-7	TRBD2	TGCGCCAGCAGCCAAGGGCGGGAGATTCGTTCCGAGCAGTACTTC	CASSQGREIRSEQYF
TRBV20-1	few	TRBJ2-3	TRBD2	TGCAGTGCTATACTAGCGGGACATAGCACAGATACGCAGTATTTT	CSAILAGHSTDTQYF
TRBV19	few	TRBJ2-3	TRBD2	TGTGCCAGTAGTGAGAGCGGGAGTACAGATACGCAGTATTTT	CASSESGSTDTQYF
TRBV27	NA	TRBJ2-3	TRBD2	TGTGCCAGCAGACGAAGCGGGGCTAGCACAGATACGCAGTATTTT	CASRRSGASTDTQYF
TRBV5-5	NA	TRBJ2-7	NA	TGTGCCAGCAGCTTGGGATTGGAGTTATACGAGCAGTACTTC	CASSLGLELYEQYF
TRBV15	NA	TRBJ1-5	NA	TGTGCCACCGGGCAGGGCGAGGGTCAGCCCCAGCATTTT	CATGQGEGQPQHF